This TCR beta chain was captured in a study of T cell repertoires in cytomegalovirus infection. TCRdb reprocessed the reads with MiXCR, giving one entry per CDR3 protein. The sample contains 400,000 or so distinct CDR3 sequences, 30% to 40% of which appear only once. The CDR3 consists of 16 residues. V lost 6 bases and J 0 bases, leaving 15 bases between the germline ends. Germline CDR1 is MNHNY and CDR2 is SVGAGI (reference sequence). Sequenced material: PBMCs. The TCR sequence derives from a human donor in good health (CMV status not recorded). Some clones in this sample may be carry-over from other donors' samples. This rearrangement joins TRBV6-6 to TRBJ2-4; D possibly uses TRBD1 or TRBD2 (5 bases each). CDR3 DNA: TGTGCCAGCAGAAACCGGGACGAGTTAGCCAAAAACATTCAGTACTTC. This gives the protein CASRNRDELAKNIQYF.